Given below is one TCR beta chain in context. Its antigen is not identified. TCRdb's table, derived via immunoSEQ multiplex PCR, lists solely in-frame clones and lacks some. The top ten hold around 25% of the sample, which has under 15,000 clones, about two thirds seen once. These data originate in a study of neoadjuvant nivolumab and ipilimumab in lung cancer. About the research overall: The combination arm added day-1 ipilimumab 1 mg/kg to nivolumab 3 mg/kg on days 1, 15, 29.

Overall study results and limits: TCR richness and clonality were higher in tumors than adjacent uninvolved lung. TCR sequencing covered a small number of samples. From pretherapy to surgery, tumor richness and clonality rose with dual therapy.

The germline V gene encodes CDR1 GTSNPN and CDR2 SVGIG (reference sequence). The ends were cut back, 3 bases at V and 7 bases at J, with 15 bases in the middle. There are 13 residues in the CDR3. The receptor was isolated from an adult with non-small cell lung cancer. The chain joins TRBV30 to TRBJ1-2; weak D call: TRBD1 (5 bases). The starting material was peripheral blood, obtained after neoadjuvant nivolumab, alone or with ipilimumab, at or shortly before surgery. The chain's CDR3 is CAWRGGLQVGYTF. CDR3 bases: TGTGCCTGGAGGGGGGGGTTACAGGTTGGCTACACCTTC.